This entry describes one T cell receptor beta chain. Its antigen has not been determined. A read error may produce the germline difference seen at one junction end. According to the germline V gene (reference sequence), CDR1 reads SGHNT and CDR2 reads YYREEE. The CDR3 measures 12 amino acids from cysteine to phenylalanine. Only the CDR3 DNA stays, 36 bases, in frame from base 1. This entry comes from a study of CD8 T cell repertoires and HIV-1 epitope variants (dated by TCRdb to 2020 to 2021). Broadly, across the study: T cells were stimulated in separate culture wells with each of twenty-five peptides representing autologous and known Gag and Nef epitope variants. Among the control conditions were a peptide pool of CMV, EBV and flu, the Ebola AY9 epitope serving as a negative control, and a well with no peptide. The epitopes tested covered three Gag epitope families plus Nef HW9 and YT9. T cells were enriched with the EasySep Human T Cell Enrichment Kit and co-cultured with equal numbers of autologous T cell-negative cells as antigen-presenting cells. Cultures ran for approximately 10 days in IMDM with gentamicin, with half-media changes on days 3 and 7 adding IL-2, IL-7 and IL-15. An aliquot of 1M T cells was set aside as an uncultured baseline condition, separate from the 65 to 95 T cell cultures. A total of 83 T cell cultures were run, with each culture condition done in triplicate except for one peptide, which was done in duplicate.

General conclusions and limits of the study: Roughly ten antigen-specific TCR beta clonotypes were identified, and six of them appeared cross-reactive for autologous or known escape epitope variants. Five clonotypes recognized the Nef KF9 family and one clonotype recognized the HW9 family, while no responses were seen to the TAALDMSHF plasma variant. The assay identified only TCR beta chains and indicated proliferation in response to antigen, without indicating T cell function or cytokine profile.

The EasySep Human CD8+ T Cell Enrichment Kit was used on day 10 to isolate CD8+ T cells from every culture. Sequencing of TCR beta CDR3 regions was done on the immunoSEQ platform at survey depth. The QIAamp DNA micro kit was used to extract genomic DNA from every cultured and uncultured CD8+ T cell population. The authors' pipeline ran thus. Any sample with under 5,000 productive reads was excluded, and this exclusion removed about 6% of the roughly 80 cultures stimulated with HIV peptides. A MANAFEST web app trimmed sequences to CDR3 and removed nonproductive sequences, CDR3s under 5 amino acids, and those not starting C or ending F/W. Clonotypes were classified as antigen-specific only if expansion was observed in at least 2 of 3 replicates versus the no-peptide control at FDR 0.01, only within one epitope family. A specific clonotype also had to show a frequency at least fivefold higher than in wells stimulated with peptides from other epitope families. Here the immuneACCESS table is served through TCRdb, limited to in-frame sequences with V and J called. Missing clones are a known gap in these copies; in checked studies unresolved V genes cover under half, and the rest lacks a known reason. For V, J and clone size, that table is used; D and trimming come from the DNA. The sample table holds 5,000 to 7,500 clones, of which 60% to 75% were seen once. The ten largest make up roughly two fifths of the sample.

Material for sequencing was cultured CD8+ T cells derived from PBMCs. Here the chain combines TRBV5-4 and TRBJ1-1, with no D gene named confidently. This sequence was found in a male donor with HIV. The DNA reads as follows: TGTGCCAGCACCTTGGCGGGGACTGAAGCTTTCTTT. This gives the protein CASTLAGTEAFF.